This T cell receptor (beta chain) emerged from a study of blood T cell repertoires in COVID-19. Germline V gene data show CDR1 as SGHRS and CDR2 as YFSETQ. The J segment lost 3 bases and the V segment lost 2 bases, leaving 7 bases of the junction unmatched. The CDR3 is 16 amino acids. Assay used: immunoSEQ multiplex PCR; TCRdb lists only in-frame clones, some missing. This repertoire shows some 320,000 clones, around 90% found once; its top ten account for 4% to 6%. This TCR came from a man in his 60s who had recovered from COVID-19. The V call is TRBV5-1, the J call TRBJ1-4, with 7 bases matching TRBD1. The material sequenced was PBMCs or T cells enriched from blood (not recorded which). CDR3 DNA sequence: TGCGCCAGCAGCTTTCTTACAGGGGCTTCTAATGAAAAACTGTTTTTT. Encoded protein: CASSFLTGASNEKLFF. The full variable domain, rest sourced from reference TRBV5-1 and TRBJ1-4, is KAGVTQTPRYLIKTRGQQVTLSCSPISGHRSVSWYQQTPGQGLQFLFEYFSETQRNKGNFPGRFSGRQFSNSRSEMNVSTLELGDSALYLCASSFLTGASNEKLFFGSGTQLSVL.